This TCR beta chain was sequenced in a study of OX40 agonist ivuxolimab in advanced cancers. Study details: Given to patients was ivuxolimab, an agonistic anti-OX40 (CD134) antibody. Partial responses, seen in three patients, involved one hepatocellular carcinoma and two cutaneous melanomas.

Clones were sequenced by immunoSEQ multiplex PCR, and TCRdb holds only the in-frame ones, with some missing. The sample records 20,000 to 25,000 clones, 65% to 90% being singletons. CDR3 size: 13 residues. CDR1 and CDR2 from the germline V gene are ENHRY and SYGVKD. With 8 bases clipped from V and 4 bases from J, the junction kept 6 bases outside the gene matches. Study conclusions and caveats: CD4+ and CD8+ T cells in blood underwent clonal expansion by week 6 at 0.1 to 3.0 mg/kg. Undetermined was the antigen specificity of the expanded peripheral T cells.

On this clone: Its target is not known.

The specimen comprised CD4+ or CD8+ T cells sorted from blood, sampled in a trial of the OX40 agonist ivuxolimab. This TCR came from an adult with an advanced solid tumor such as melanoma, head and neck, liver or kidney cancer. V is TRBV10-3 and J is TRBJ1-2, with 8 bases identical to TRBD1. The CDR3 nucleotides are TGTGCCATCGGCCTAGACAGGGGCTATGGCTACACCTTC. Translation gives CAIGLDRGYGYTF.